This T cell receptor beta chain was found in a study of identical twins listed by TCRdb under 2016. At the level of the whole study: The study deep-sequenced TCR alpha and beta repertoires from monozygotic twins, unrelated adults of various ages and cord blood to test whether fetal clonotypes persist. To rule out contamination, the twin experiments were replicated at different times with different library preparation protocols.

This clonotype was found many times. No antigen is known for it. Per-base quality was not reported, and no clone a single base away is much larger than it. Study-wide findings and limitations: Because the same donors could not be followed over many years, the conclusions relied on cross-sectional statistical analysis. Zero-insertion analyses could be partly confounded by invariant T cells such as MAIT and iNKT, though diverse VJ usage argued against such confounding for most clonotypes. Out-of-frame TCR alpha sharing in monozygotic twins was systematically underestimated by recombination models, whereas sharing between unrelated individuals was in agreement with the recombination models. Out-of-frame TCR alpha sequences shared between twins showed an excess of low generation-probability sequences compared with coincidental sharing between unrelated individuals. Excess twin sharing in beta out-of-frame sequences was weaker because fewer shared sequences lowered the signal-to-noise ratio. Fewer insertions were carried by abundant cord blood beta clonotypes; a weaker similar trend was observed in young adult naive repertoires, while no such trend was observed in memory repertoires.

Relative to germline, V is 3 bases shorter and J is 2 bases shorter, with 5 bases between their ends. The CDR3, from cysteine to phenylalanine, totals 12 residues. Solely the CDR3 DNA is kept, with 36 bases framed from the first base. Per the germline V gene, MNHNS is the CDR1 and SASEGT is the CDR2. The method behind the library was 5' RACE. Sequencing was carried out with an Illumina HiSeq 2000. Template switching introduced a universal primer binding site; the final cDNA contained a unique molecular identifier, enabling accurate counting of TCR cDNA molecules. First-strand cDNA for TCR alpha and beta chains was synthesized from specific primers in the conserved constant-segment region. Each cDNA library was double barcoded, with a SMART-Mk sample barcode plus Illumina barcodes, to control for contamination. TruSeq adapter sequences and Illumina sample barcodes were added in two successive PCR steps. The TCR alpha and beta cDNA libraries were sequenced on the Illumina HiSeq platform using custom primers. The study's own analysis went as follows. MiGEC processed the raw reads to extract unique molecular identifiers, while MiXCR was used to determine the CDR3 positions. Recombination models were inferred per individual with the repgenHMM and IGoR tools using an EM algorithm. Shared clonotype analysis was performed with the tcR package in R, normalizing sharing by the product of cloneset sizes. Out-of-frame nonproductive sequences were analyzed to study raw recombination free of thymic and clonal selection effects. In TCRdb, the public reads were trimmed at Q25 with fastp and aligned with MiXCR, with productive beta chains retained. Each entry merges the rows of one CDR3 protein and shows their most common DNA and genes. The V and J calls, along with clone size, are taken from TCRdb and not from the paper's own processing. The table for this sample lists about 200,000 distinct CDR3 sequences; less than 8% of them were counted only once. The top ten clones comprise more than 1.5% of the sample.

Every donor in the study was a healthy Caucasian. Three pairs of female monozygotic twins, all aged about 18 to 30 years, made up the twin cohort. Using Miltenyi CD45RO+ enrichment and human naive T-cell isolation kits, memory (CD45RO+) and naive T cells were isolated from PBMC. These sequences were also reported in another study, on yellow fever vaccine responses in identical twins. As that second study puts it: The T cell response to vaccination in identical twins was reported by the authors to appear partly convergent and partly personalized. In the study, vaccine-responding T cell clones were precisely tracked in identical twins.

Sequencing used memory (CD45RO+) T cells sorted from blood. The cell subset or site label of this sample denotes: CD45RO+ enriched T cells. This receptor was taken from a woman aged 18-35 years in good health. This chain joins TRBV6-1 to TRBJ2-7, with the D gene uncertain. The CDR3 reads CASSDKPYEQYF. The sequence in DNA is TGTGCCAGCAGTGACAAACCCTACGAGCAGTACTTC.